These 15 T cell receptor beta chains came from one sample sequenced in a study of cytomegalovirus exposure and HLA in healthy donors. Assay: immunoSEQ multiplex PCR; the TCRdb copy retains only in-frame clones and omits some. Among 100,000 to 150,000 clones listed, 95% to 96% were seen once. The material sequenced was PBMCs. The source of these receptors is a man aged 18-30 years in good health and CMV-seronegative.

The chain uses TRBV4-2 and TRBJ2-5, with 8 bases matching TRBD2. Trimming took 2 bases from V and 1 from J; bases not matched to a gene: 3. Germline V gives CDR1 LGHNA, CDR2 YNFKEQ. This CDR3 has 15 amino acids. The CDR3 DNA reads as TGTGCCAGCAGCCAACCTCGGGAGGGCCAAGAGACCCAGTACTTC. Protein: CASSQPREGQETQYF.

V usage is TRBV27 and J usage is TRBJ2-1; no definite D call. This CDR3 contains 11 residues. Germline-derived CDR1 and CDR2 are MNHEY and SMNVEV (reference sequence). V lost 9 bases and J lost 4, with 7 bases in between. DNA of the CDR3: TGTGCCAGTGAGACTTACAATGAGCAGTTCTTC. Translation gives CASETYNEQFF.

V gene TRBV7-2 combines with J gene TRBJ2-5; 9 bases align to TRBD1. CDR1 and CDR2 from the germline V gene are SGHTA and FQGNSA. The CDR3 contains 14 residues. With 4 bases clipped from V and 5 bases from J, the junction kept 5 bases outside the gene matches. The CDR3 nucleotides read TGTGCCAGCAGCTCCACAGGGGGCTTGGAGACCCAGTACTTC. Translation gives CASSSTGGLETQYF.

The chain links TRBV7-9 to TRBJ2-1; D remains unclear. CDR1 and CDR2 from the germline V gene are SEHNR and FQNEAQ (reference sequence). This CDR3 contains 12 residues. V was pared by 5 bases and J by 3 bases, with 5 bases between. CDR3 sequence reads: CASSRSYNEQFF. As DNA, the CDR3 is TGTGCCAGCAGCCGGAGCTACAATGAGCAGTTCTTC.

Concerning this clone: The same CDR3 is also encoded by other DNA sequences in this sample. The CDR3 DNA is TGCGCCAGCAGCTCCGGACTAGCGGGAGCCGGGGAGCTGTTTTTT. It codes for CASSSGLAGAGELFF. The rearrangement uses TRBV5-1 and TRBJ2-2; 13 nucleotides agree with TRBD2. Trimming took 3 bases from V and 6 from J; bases not matched to a gene: 2. Germline values: CDR1 SGHRS, CDR2 YFSETQ. There are 15 residues in the CDR3.

This chain links TRBV27 with TRBJ2-1; 7 bases agree with TRBD2. Per the germline V gene, CDR1 is MNHEY and CDR2 is SMNVEV (reference sequence). The J segment lost 2 bases and the V segment lost 5 bases, leaving 3 bases of the junction unmatched. CDR3 length: 14 amino acids. The CDR3, as DNA: TGTGCCAGCAGTATAGCGGGCACCTACAATGAGCAGTTCTTC. Residues: CASSIAGTYNEQFF.

This chain joins TRBV5-6 and TRBJ2-6; 7 positions agree with TRBD2. There are 14 residues in the CDR3. The ends lost 4 bases at V and 3 bases at J; junction bases unmatched: 1. Germline CDR1 reads SGHDT; CDR2 reads YYEEEE. CDR3 bases: TGTGCCAGCAGCCGGGGGGTTGGGGCCAACGTCCTGACTTTC. This sequence encodes CASSRGVGANVLTF.

The gene calls are TRBV27 and TRBJ2-1; 10 bases fit TRBD1. Per germline, CDR1 MNHEY and CDR2 SMNVEV (reference sequence). Losses at the gene ends were 4 bases for V and 4 bases for J; bases not matched to a gene: 4. CDR3 length: 15 amino acids. This CDR3 reads CASSSPGQGYNEQFF. The CDR3 DNA sequence: TGTGCCAGCAGTTCCCCGGGACAGGGGTACAATGAGCAGTTCTTC.

The V gene is TRBV19, the J gene TRBJ1-1, with TRBD1 identical over 7 bases. The CDR3 has 15 residues. Trimming took 5 bases from V and 3 from J; bases not matched to a gene: 9. The germline gives CDR1 LNHDA, CDR2 SQIVND (reference sequence). The CDR3 nucleotides are TGTGCCAGTAGTCCGGAGACAGGGTTCGACACTGAAGCTTTCTTT. This translates into CASSPETGFDTEAFF.

The chain has TRBV5-4 and TRBJ2-3; D gene ambiguous. V shed 0 bases and J shed 0 bases, with 20 bases lying between them. The CDR3 covers 19 residues. CDR1 and CDR2 (germline): SGHNT, YYREEE (reference sequence). This chain's CDR3 is CASSLDQYERLRSTDTQYF. In DNA, the CDR3 is TGTGCCAGCAGCTTGGACCAATACGAGCGCCTCAGAAGCACAGATACGCAGTATTTT.

A single count supports this clone. The CDR3 loop reads CASSYVGGRYNEQFF. The CDR3, as DNA: TGTGCCAGCAGTTACGTGGGAGGGCGTTACAATGAGCAGTTCTTC. This chain connects TRBV6-5 to TRBJ2-1; the match to TRBD2 covers 7 bases. The length of the CDR3 is 15 residues. The germline CDR1 and CDR2 sequences are MNHEY and SVGAGI. V was clipped by 2 bases and J by 4 bases; unmatched bases: 5.

The V and J genes are TRBV30 and TRBJ2-1; D may be TRBD2 (6 bases). CDR1 is GTSNPN, CDR2 SVGIG, per germline (reference sequence). The germline V and J ends were trimmed by 1 base and 7 bases, with 11 bases remaining between them. CDR3 length equals 13 residues. CDR3 amino acids: CAWSGLRGNEQFF. The CDR3 nucleotides read TGTGCCTGGAGTGGGCTTCGGGGGAATGAGCAGTTCTTC.

This clone came up once. This sequence joins TRBV28 and TRBJ2-2; 11 positions match TRBD2. The CDR3 has 17 amino acids. The V gene end was trimmed by 5 bases and the J gene end by 5 bases; junction bases not matched to a gene: 10. CDR1 and CDR2 (germline): MDHEN, SYDVKM. CDR3 DNA: TGTGCCAGCAGTACCGAGCGACTAGCGGGAAGGACCGGGGAGCTGTTTTTT. Translated: CASSTERLAGRTGELFF.

The chain carries TRBV7-3 and TRBJ2-5; D is possibly TRBD1 (7 bases). Germline CDR1 reads SGHTA; CDR2 reads FQGTGA. The CDR3 runs 15 residues. The V end was cut by 2 bases, the J end by 4 bases, with 14 bases between. The CDR3 region has the DNA TGTGCCAGCAGCTTACGGGCAGGGGGGCCAGAGACCCAGTACTTC. This translates into CASSLRAGGPETQYF.

The chain joins TRBV21-1 to TRBJ2-3; the table names TRBD2, a call not compared with the DNA. TRBV21-1 corresponds to a pseudogene. The length of the CDR3 is 17 residues. For the CDR3, the DNA is TGTGCCAGCAGCAAATTAAGCCTAGCGGATTCTTCGGACGGCCGGTCTTTT. Its translation is CASSKLSLADSSDGRSF.